Here is one T cell receptor beta chain with its context. The antigen is not known. The data originate from a study of T cell repertoires in cytomegalovirus infection. General study points: Clonotypes of TCR beta that were HLA-C-restricted and CMV-specific dominated the ex vivo response.

CDR1 is LGHDT, CDR2 YNNKEL, per germline (reference sequence). The CDR3 sequence is 15 residues long. Trimming took 0 bases from V and 2 from J, leaving 11 bases between them. One entry per CDR3 protein results from TCRdb running MiXCR on the reads. This table holds roughly 860,000 distinct CDR3 sequences, approximately 29% found once. The source of this sequence is a human donor in good health (CMV status not recorded). Some clones in this sample may be carry-over from other donors' samples. The gene calls are TRBV3-1 and TRBJ2-7, with D maybe TRBD2 (7 bases). The sequenced sample was cultured CD8+ T cells from PBMCs, obtained from culture after CMV antigen stimulation. CDR3 amino acids: CASSQEGGGAYEQYF. For the CDR3, the DNA is TGTGCCAGCAGCCAAGAAGGGGGGGGGGCCTACGAGCAGTACTTC.